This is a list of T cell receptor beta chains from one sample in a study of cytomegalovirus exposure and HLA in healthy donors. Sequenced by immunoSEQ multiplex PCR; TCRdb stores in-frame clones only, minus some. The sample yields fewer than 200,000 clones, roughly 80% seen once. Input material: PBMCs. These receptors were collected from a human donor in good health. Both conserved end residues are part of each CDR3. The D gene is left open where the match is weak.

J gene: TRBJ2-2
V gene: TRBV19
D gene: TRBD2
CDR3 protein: CASSIGGGGGELFF

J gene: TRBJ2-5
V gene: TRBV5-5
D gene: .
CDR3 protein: CASSHGAGDGETQYF

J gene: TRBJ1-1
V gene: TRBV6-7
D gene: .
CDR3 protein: CASSYSRWDTEAFF

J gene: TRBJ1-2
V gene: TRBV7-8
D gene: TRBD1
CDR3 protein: CATTGGGNFNYGYTF

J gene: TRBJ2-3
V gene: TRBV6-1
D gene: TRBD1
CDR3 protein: CASADRELRDTQYF

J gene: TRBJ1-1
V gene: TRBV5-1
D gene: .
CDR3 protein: CASSLGPTDTEAFF

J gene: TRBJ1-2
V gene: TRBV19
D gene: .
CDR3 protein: CASSIGGIANYGYTF

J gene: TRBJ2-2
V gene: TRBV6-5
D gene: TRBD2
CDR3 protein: CASRPRGGRTGELFF

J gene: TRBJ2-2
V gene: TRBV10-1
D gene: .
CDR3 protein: CASARGLGRTGELFF

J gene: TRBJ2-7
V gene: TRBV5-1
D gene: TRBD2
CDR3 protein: CASSLGLAGATTYEQYF

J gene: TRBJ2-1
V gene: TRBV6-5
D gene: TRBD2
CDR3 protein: CASSPGRGGAEQFF

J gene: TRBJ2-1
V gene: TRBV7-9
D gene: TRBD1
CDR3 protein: CASSPRPTGASNNEQFF

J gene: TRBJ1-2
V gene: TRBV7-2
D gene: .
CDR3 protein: CASSLGSPGSRGYTF

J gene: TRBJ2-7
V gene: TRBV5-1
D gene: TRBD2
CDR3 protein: CASSFRAGGLYEQYF

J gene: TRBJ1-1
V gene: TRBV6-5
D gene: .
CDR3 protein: CASSTRQKNTEAFF

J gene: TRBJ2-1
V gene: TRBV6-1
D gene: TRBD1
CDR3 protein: CASSGTANYNEQFF